The sequence of this T cell receptor beta chain was determined in a study of pediatric ulcerative colitis. The survey-level immunoSEQ assay was used. The assay was immunoSEQ multiplex PCR, and TCRdb's table has in-frame clones only and misses some. The sample includes tens of thousands of clones, 71% of them seen just once. Rectal tissue came from one to two pinch biopsies taken at colonoscopy. The diagnostic colonoscopy in ulcerative colitis patients preceded any immunosuppressive treatment. Concerning this clone: Its matching antigen is unknown.

Study results and limitations: Compared with controls, ulcerative colitis showed greater blood-rectum clone sharing.

The origin of this receptor is a boy aged 10-17 years with severe ulcerative colitis. The sample taken for sequencing was gut tissue.

CDR3 sequence reads: CASSFWEEPYNSPLHF. The CDR3 nucleotides are TGTGCCAGCAGCTTCTGGGAGGAACCATATAATTCACCCCTCCACTTT. The rearrangement uses TRBV5-5 and TRBJ1-6; D is unresolved. The germline CDR1 and CDR2 sequences are SGHKS and YYEKEE (reference sequence). Trimming shortened V by 2 bases and J by 4 bases, and 13 bases separated the two germline ends. The CDR3 has 16 residues.